One and the same sample provided the 6 T cell receptor beta chains below, sequenced in a study of CD8 T cells in Susac syndrome. It was with random hexamers that roughly 0.5 to 1 ug RNA was reverse transcribed. TCRdb reanalysed the immunoSEQ multiplex PCR reads using MiXCR and keeps one entry per CDR3 protein. The table lists about 120,000 distinct CDR3 sequences, roughly 92% of them singletons. Sequenced: CD8+ T cells from PBMCs. The origin of the receptors is a human donor in good health.

This clonotype was observed a handful of times. The chain's CDR3 is CASRLAGTETQYF. The DNA of the CDR3 is TGTGCCAGCAGATTAGCGGGAACGGAGACCCAGTACTTC. The chain combines TRBV27 with TRBJ2-5; TRBD2 matches at 8 bases. The CDR3 totals 13 residues. Losses at the gene ends were 6 bases for V and 5 bases for J; bases not matched to a gene: 5. The germline CDR1 and CDR2 sequences are MNHEY and SMNVEV (reference sequence).

V gene TRBV6-1 combines with J gene TRBJ2-3; 10 bases match TRBD2. The CDR3 has 16 amino acids. Losses at the gene ends were 6 bases for V and 6 bases for J; bases not matched to a gene: 12. Germline V gives CDR1 MNHNS, CDR2 SASEGT. CDR3: CASSAASGGLADTQYF. Written as DNA, the CDR3 is TGTGCCAGCAGCGCCGCTAGCGGGGGCTTAGCCGATACGCAGTATTTT.

V and J are TRBV12-3 or TRBV12-4 and TRBJ2-1; D is undetermined. The V end lost 5 bases, the J end lost 9 bases, and 17 bases lay between the germline ends. This CDR3 has 14 amino acids. The CDR3 here is CASSNGARHLEQFF. CDR3 bases: TGTGCCAGCAGTAACGGAGCCCGCCACCTTGAGCAGTTCTTC.

The chain employs TRBV10-3 and TRBJ2-7; D is perhaps TRBD1 or TRBD2 (5 bases each). V was clipped by 4 bases and J by 2 bases, with 12 bases between them. The CDR3 is made up of 14 amino acids. Germline V CDR1 and CDR2: ENHRY, SYGVKD. CDR3 DNA: TGTGCCATCAGTGGAGTCGGGGCGACCTACGAGCAGTACTTC. Protein: CAISGVGATYEQYF.

The genes are TRBV10-2 and TRBJ2-1; D not resolved. The CDR3 length is 16 residues. V was cut by 2 bases and J by 8 bases, with 19 bases left in between. Germline V gene lookup returns CDR1 WSHSY and CDR2 SAAADI. CDR3 loop: CASSENPSWRFDEQFF. Here the CDR3 DNA reads TGCGCCAGCAGTGAGAATCCCTCTTGGCGTTTCGATGAGCAGTTCTTC.

The genes are TRBV6-2 or TRBV6-3 and TRBJ1-1, with 7 bases lining up with TRBD1. CDR3 length: 15 amino acids. The germline gives CDR1 MNHEY, CDR2 SVGEGT. J was trimmed by 4 bases and V by 4 bases; bases with no gene match: 9. In DNA form, the CDR3 reads TGTGCCAGCAGTTTTGGACAGGCCCGGGGCACTGAAGCTTTCTTT. Amino acids: CASSFGQARGTEAFF.